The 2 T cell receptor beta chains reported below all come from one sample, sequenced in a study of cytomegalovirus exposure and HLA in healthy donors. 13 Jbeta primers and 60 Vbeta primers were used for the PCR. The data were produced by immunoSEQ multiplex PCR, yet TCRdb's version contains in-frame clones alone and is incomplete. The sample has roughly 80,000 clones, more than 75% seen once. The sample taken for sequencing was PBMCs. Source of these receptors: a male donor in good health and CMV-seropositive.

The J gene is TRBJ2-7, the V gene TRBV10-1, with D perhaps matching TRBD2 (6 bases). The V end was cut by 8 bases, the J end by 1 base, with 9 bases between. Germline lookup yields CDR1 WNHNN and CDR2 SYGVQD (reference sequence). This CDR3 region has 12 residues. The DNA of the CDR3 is TGCGCCAGCGGAGGGCCGTCCTACGAGCAGTACTTC. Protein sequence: CASGGPSYEQYF.

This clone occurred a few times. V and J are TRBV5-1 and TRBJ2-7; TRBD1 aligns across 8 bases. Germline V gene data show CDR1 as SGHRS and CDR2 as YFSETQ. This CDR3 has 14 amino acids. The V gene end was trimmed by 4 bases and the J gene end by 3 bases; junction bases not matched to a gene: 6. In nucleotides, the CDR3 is TGCGCCAGCAGCCTACAGGACAGGGTCTACGAGCAGTACTTC. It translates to CASSLQDRVYEQYF.